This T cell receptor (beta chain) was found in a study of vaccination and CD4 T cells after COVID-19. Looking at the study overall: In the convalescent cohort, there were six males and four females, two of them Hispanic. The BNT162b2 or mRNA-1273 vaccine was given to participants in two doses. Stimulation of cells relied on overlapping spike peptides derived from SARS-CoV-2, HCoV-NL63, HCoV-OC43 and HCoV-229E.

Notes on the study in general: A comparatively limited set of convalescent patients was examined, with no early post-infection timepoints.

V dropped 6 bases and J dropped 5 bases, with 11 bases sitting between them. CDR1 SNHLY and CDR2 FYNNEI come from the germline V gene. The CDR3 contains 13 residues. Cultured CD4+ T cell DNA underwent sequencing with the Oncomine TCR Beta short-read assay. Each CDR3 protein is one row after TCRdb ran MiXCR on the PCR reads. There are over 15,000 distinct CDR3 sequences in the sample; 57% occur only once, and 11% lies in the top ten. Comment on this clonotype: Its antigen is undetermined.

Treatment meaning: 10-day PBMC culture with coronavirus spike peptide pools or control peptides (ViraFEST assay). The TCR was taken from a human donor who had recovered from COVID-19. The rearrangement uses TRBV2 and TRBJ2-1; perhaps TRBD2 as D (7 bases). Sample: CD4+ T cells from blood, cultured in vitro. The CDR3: CASRRGPDNEQFF. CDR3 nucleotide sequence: TGTGCCAGCAGGCGGGGGCCCGACAATGAGCAGTTCTTC.